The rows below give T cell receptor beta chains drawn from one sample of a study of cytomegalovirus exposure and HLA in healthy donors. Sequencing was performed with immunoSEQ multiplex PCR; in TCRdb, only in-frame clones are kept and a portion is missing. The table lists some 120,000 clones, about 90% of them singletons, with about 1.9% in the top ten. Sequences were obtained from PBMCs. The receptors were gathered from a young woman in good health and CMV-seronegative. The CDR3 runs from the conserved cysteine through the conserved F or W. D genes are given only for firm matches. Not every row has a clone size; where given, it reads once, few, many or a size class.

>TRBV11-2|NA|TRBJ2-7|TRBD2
TGTGCCAGCAGCTTACCCGGGACTAGCGGTTACGAGCAGTACTTC
CASSLPGTSGYEQYF
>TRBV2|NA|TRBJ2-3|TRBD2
TGTGCCAGCATAGTTCCAGCGGGGCTCACAGATACGCAGTATTTT
CASIVPAGLTDTQYF
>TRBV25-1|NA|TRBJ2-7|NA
TGTGCCAGCAGTGAATTTTTTAGCGGAGCAGGGGAGCAGTACTTC
CASSEFFSGAGEQYF
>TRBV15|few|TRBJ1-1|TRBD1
TGTGCCACCAGCAGAGATTTAACTCGGGACAGTATGAACACTGAAGCTTTCTTT
CATSRDLTRDSMNTEAFF
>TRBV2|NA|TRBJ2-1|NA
TGTGCCGGAAGTAGGAGCTCCTACAATGAGCAGTTCTTC
CAGSRSSYNEQFF
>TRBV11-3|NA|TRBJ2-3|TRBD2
TGTGCCAGCTTTGGCGGGAGGGTTACAGATACGCAGTATTTT
CASFGGRVTDTQYF
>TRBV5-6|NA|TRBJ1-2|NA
TGTGCCAGCAGCTTTGTTGCAGGGCCTGGCTACACCTTC
CASSFVAGPGYTF
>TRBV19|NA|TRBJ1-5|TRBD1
TGTGCCAGTAGTATGTTGGACAGGGGAAAAGGCAATCAGCCCCAGCATTTT
CASSMLDRGKGNQPQHF
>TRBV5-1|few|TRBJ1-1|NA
TGCGCCAGCAGCTTGGAGCAGAACACTGAAGCTTTCTTT
CASSLEQNTEAFF
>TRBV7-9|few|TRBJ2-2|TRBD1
TGTGCCAGCAGTCGACAGGGGAACACCGGGGAGCTGTTTTTT
CASSRQGNTGELFF
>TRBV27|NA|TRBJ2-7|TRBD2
TGTGCCTCGGGGACTAGCGGGAACGAGCAGTACTTC
CASGTSGNEQYF
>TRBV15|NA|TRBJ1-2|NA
TGTGCCACCAGCAGAGGGGCAGACTATGGCTACACCTTC
CATSRGADYGYTF
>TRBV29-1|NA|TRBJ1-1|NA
TGCAGCGTTGTGGGGCAAGAGAACACTGAAGCTTTCTTT
CSVVGQENTEAFF
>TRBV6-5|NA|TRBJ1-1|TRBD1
TGTGCCAGCAGCCCCAGGGGGTGGACTGAAGCTTTCTTT
CASSPRGWTEAFF
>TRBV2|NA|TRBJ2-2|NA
TGTGCCAGCAGTTCCGCCGGCGGGGTTGGCACCGGGGAGCTGTTTTTT
CASSSAGGVGTGELFF
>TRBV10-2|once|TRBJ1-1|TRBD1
TGCGCCAGCCGACGGGACAGCCAAATGAACACTGAAGCTTTCTTT
CASRRDSQMNTEAFF
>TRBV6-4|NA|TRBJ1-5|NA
TGTGCCAGCAGTGAGGCAGTCAATCAGCCCCAGCATTTT
CASSEAVNQPQHF
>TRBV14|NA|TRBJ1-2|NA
TGTGCCAGCAGCCAAGGGGCCCTCTATGGCTACACCTTC
CASSQGALYGYTF
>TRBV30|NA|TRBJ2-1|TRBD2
TGTGCCTGGAGTGCTGACTCGACTAGCGGGGGACAGCAGTTCTTC
CAWSADSTSGGQQFF
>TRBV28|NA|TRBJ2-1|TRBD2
TGTGCCAGCAGTTTGCTGCTAGCGGGACAATACAATGAGCAGTTCTTC
CASSLLLAGQYNEQFF
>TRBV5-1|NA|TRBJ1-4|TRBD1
TGCGCCAGCAGCCCGGGGACAGGGGTTTTTAATGAAAAACTGTTTTTT
CASSPGTGVFNEKLFF
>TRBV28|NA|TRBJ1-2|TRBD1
TGTGCCAGCAGTTCATACCGGGACAGGGGGACCGGGGTGGCTGGCTACACCTTC
CASSSYRDRGTGVAGYTF
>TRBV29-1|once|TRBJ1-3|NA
TGCAGCGTTGAAGGGGGAGCTGGAAACACCATATATTTT
CSVEGGAGNTIYF
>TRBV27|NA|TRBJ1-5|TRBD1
TGTGCCAGCAGGAAAGCTGGACAGGGAGTAAATCAGCCCCAGCATTTT
CASRKAGQGVNQPQHF
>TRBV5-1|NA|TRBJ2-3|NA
TGCGCCAGCATGGCGGGTAGGGATACGCAGTATTTT
CASMAGRDTQYF
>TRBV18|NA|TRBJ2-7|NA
TGTGCCAGCTCACCGGGCAGGGGCTACGAGCAGTACTTC
CASSPGRGYEQYF
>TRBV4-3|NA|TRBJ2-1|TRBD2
TGCGCCAGCAGCCTCGGACTAGCGGCCAACAATGAGCAGTTCTTC
CASSLGLAANNEQFF
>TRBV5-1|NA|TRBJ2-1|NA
TGCGCCTCAGCGGGCCCTTCCTCCTACAATGAGCAGTTCTTC
CASAGPSSYNEQFF
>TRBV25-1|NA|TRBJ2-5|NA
TGTGCCAGCAGTGGGTCCCTCAGGGGCCCCCAAGAGACCCAGTACTTC
CASSGSLRGPQETQYF
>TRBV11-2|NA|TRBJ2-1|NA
TGTGCCAGCAGCTCTCGGGGGGCCGGGCGGAACAATGAGCAGTTCTTC
CASSSRGAGRNNEQFF
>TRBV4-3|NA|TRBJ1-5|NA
TGCGCCAGCAGCCAAGGTCGTAGCAATCAGCCCCAGCATTTT
CASSQGRSNQPQHF
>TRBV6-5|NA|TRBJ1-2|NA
TGTGCCAGCAGAAGCAGCGTTAACTATGGCTACACCTTC
CASRSSVNYGYTF
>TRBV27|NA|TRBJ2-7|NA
TGTGCCAGCAGTTTATTTGTGGACAGAACAAACTACGAGCAGTACTTC
CASSLFVDRTNYEQYF
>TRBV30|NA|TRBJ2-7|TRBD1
TGTGCCTGGAGTTCACAGGGGAAAGAGTACGAGCAGTACTTC
CAWSSQGKEYEQYF
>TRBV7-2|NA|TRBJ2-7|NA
TGTGCCAGCAGACCACCTAGCCATTGGGGAGTCGTCGAGCAGTACTTC
CASRPPSHWGVVEQYF
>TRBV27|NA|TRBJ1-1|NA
TGTGCCAGCAGTAAGGGGGAAGCTTTCTTT
CASSKGEAFF
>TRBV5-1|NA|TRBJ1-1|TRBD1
TGCGCCAGCAGCAAACGGACAGGGACGAACACTGAAGCTTTCTTT
CASSKRTGTNTEAFF
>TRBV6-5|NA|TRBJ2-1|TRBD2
TGTGCCAGCAGTTTGGTTAGCGGGGGGGCGAATGAGCAGTTCTTC
CASSLVSGGANEQFF
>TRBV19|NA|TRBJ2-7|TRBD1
TGTGCCAGTAGTATGGGACAGAGCTACGAGCAGTACTTC
CASSMGQSYEQYF
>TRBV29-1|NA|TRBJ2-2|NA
TGCAGCGTTGTCGGGGGTTCAGGGAACACCGGGGAGCTGTTTTTT
CSVVGGSGNTGELFF
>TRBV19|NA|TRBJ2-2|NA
TGTGCCAGTAGCACTACAAGGAGGGGATACGGGGAGCTGTTTTTT
CASSTTRRGYGELFF
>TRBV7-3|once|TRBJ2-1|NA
TGTGCCAGCAGCGCAGACGGGAGTTCGTACAATGAGCAGTTCTTC
CASSADGSSYNEQFF
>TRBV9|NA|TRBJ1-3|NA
TGTGCCAGCAGCGTAGAAGCCTCTGGAAACACCATATATTTT
CASSVEASGNTIYF
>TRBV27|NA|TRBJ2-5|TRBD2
TGTGCCAGCAGTTTATCGATACGGGGACTAGCGGGGGGCTTACAAGAGACCCAGTACTTC
CASSLSIRGLAGGLQETQYF
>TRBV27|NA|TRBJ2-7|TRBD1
TGTGCCAGCAGTTCGGACAGGAGCTCCTACGAGCAGTACTTC
CASSSDRSSYEQYF
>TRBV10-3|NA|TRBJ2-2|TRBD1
TGTGCCATCAGTCCGGGACAGGGGTCCCCCGGGGAGCTGTTTTTT
CAISPGQGSPGELFF
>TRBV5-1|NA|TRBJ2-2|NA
TGCGCCAGCAACTACTTCGGGGAGCTGTTTTTT
CASNYFGELFF
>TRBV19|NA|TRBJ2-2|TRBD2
TGTGCCAGTAGTATCTCCGGGACTAGCTATTACACCGGGGAGCTGTTTTTT
CASSISGTSYYTGELFF
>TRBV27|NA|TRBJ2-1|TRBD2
TGTGCCAGCAGCCACCTGGTTAGCGGGAGCAGTAGTGAGCAGTTCTTC
CASSHLVSGSSSEQFF
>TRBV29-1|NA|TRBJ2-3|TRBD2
TGCAGCGCTGTCCCGGTAGCGGGGGGGCGTACTAGCACAGATACGCAGTATTTT
CSAVPVAGGRTSTDTQYF
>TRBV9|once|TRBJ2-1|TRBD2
TGTGCCAGCAGCGCGACTAGCCAGGGCTCCAATGAGCAGTTCTTC
CASSATSQGSNEQFF
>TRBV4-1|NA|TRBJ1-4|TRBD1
TGCGCCAGCAGCCCGATGGGACAGCCGACGGTTAATGAAAAACTGTTTTTT
CASSPMGQPTVNEKLFF
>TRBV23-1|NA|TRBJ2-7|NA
TGCGCCAGCAGTCAATCGGGGGACACAGCCTCCTACGAGCAGTACTTC
CASSQSGDTASYEQYF
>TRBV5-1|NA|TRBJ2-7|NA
TGCGCCAGCAGCTTGGTGGGGGGTGGCTACGAGCAGTACTTC
CASSLVGGGYEQYF
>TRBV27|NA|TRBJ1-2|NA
TGTGCCAGCAAGGGGACACCTGCTAACTATGGCTACACCTTC
CASKGTPANYGYTF
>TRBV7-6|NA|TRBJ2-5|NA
TGTGCCAGCAGCTTAGCGCTCGCAGGGGAGACCCAGTACTTC
CASSLALAGETQYF
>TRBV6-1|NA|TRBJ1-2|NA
TGTGCCAGCAGTTCAGACGGGATCTATGGCTACACCTTC
CASSSDGIYGYTF